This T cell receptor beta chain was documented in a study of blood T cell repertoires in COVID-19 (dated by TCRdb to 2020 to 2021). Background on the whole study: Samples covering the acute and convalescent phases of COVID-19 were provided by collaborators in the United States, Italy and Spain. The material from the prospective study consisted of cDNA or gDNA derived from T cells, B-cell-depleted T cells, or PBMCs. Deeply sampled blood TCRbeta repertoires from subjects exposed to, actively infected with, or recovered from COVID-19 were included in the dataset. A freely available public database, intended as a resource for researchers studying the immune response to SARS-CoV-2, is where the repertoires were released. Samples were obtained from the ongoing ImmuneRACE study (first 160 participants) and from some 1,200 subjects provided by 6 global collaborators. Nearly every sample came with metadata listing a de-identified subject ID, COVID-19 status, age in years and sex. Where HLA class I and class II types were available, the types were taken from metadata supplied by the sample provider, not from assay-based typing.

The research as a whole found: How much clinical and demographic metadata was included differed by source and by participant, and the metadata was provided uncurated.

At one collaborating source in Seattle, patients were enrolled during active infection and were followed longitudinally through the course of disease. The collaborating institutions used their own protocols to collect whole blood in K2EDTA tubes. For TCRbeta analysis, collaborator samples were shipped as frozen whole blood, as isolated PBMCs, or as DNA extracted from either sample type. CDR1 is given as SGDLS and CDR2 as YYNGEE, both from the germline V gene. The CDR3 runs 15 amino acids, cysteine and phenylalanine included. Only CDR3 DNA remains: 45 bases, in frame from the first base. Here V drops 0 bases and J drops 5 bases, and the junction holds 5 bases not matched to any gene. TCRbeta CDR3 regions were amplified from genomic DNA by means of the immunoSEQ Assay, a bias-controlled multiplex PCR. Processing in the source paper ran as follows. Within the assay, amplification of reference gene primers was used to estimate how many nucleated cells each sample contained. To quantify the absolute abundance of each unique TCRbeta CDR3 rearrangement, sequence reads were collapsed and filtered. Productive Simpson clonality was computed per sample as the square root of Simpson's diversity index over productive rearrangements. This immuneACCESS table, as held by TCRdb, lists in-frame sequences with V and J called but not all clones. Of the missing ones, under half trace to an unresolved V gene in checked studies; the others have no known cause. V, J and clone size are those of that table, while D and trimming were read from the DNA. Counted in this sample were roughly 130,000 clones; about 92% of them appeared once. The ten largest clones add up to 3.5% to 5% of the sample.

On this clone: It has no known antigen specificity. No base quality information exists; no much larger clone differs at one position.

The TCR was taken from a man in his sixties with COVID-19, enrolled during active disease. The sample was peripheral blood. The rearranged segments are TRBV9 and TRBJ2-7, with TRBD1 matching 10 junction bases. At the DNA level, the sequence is TGTGCCAGCAGCGTAGAGGGACAGGGGCGGGACGAGCAGTACTTC. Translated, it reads CASSVEGQGRDEQYF.